Each of the 4 T cell receptor beta chains below was sequenced from the same sample in a study of cytomegalovirus exposure and HLA in healthy donors. Primers: 60 Vbeta forward and 13 Jbeta reverse. Assay used: immunoSEQ multiplex PCR; TCRdb lists only in-frame clones, some missing. The sample contains about 120,000 clones, around four fifths of which appear only once. What was sequenced was PBMCs. The receptor source for this set is a woman in her thirties or forties in good health and CMV-seronegative.

This chain joins TRBV4-3 and TRBJ2-7; 12 positions match TRBD2. The CDR3 totals 15 residues. Germline values: CDR1 LGHNA, CDR2 YSLEER. With 4 bases clipped from V and 4 bases from J, the junction kept 5 bases outside the gene matches. The CDR3 region has the DNA TGCGCCAGCAGCCGGGCTAGCGGGAGGGTATACGAGCAGTACTTC. Translated: CASSRASGRVYEQYF.

The J gene is TRBJ2-2, the V gene TRBV7-9; TRBD2 matches 7 bases. Trimming removed 5 bases from V and 4 bases from J; junction bases left unmatched: 10. From germline, CDR1 is SEHNR and CDR2 FQNEAQ (reference sequence). The CDR3 has 16 amino acids. The CDR3 loop reads CASSPQGRAGTGELFF. CDR3 in DNA: TGTGCCAGCAGCCCCCAAGGGAGGGCGGGCACCGGGGAGCTGTTTTTT.

CDR3 in DNA: TGTGCCAGCAGCCAAGATGGCGGGGATAGCTCCTACGAGCAGTACTTC. Encoded protein: CASSQDGGDSSYEQYF. This chain uses TRBV4-2 with TRBJ2-7, with a tentative D call TRBD2 (6 bases). Deletions cut 0 bases from V and 0 bases from J, with 12 bases between. Germline V gene sequence: CDR1 LGHNA, CDR2 YNFKEQ. CDR3 length: 16 residues.

The chain links TRBV11-2 to TRBJ1-2, with D hard to call. The V gene's germline CDR1 is SGHAT and CDR2 FQNNGV. V was shortened by 5 bases and J by 8 bases, with 18 bases between the two germline ends. The CDR3 sequence is 14 residues long. The CDR3 region is CASSHRRRGRGYTF. The CDR3 DNA is TGTGCCAGCAGCCACCGACGGCGCGGTAGGGGCTACACCTTC. The whole variable domain, remainder taken from reference TRBV11-2 and TRBJ1-2, is EAGVAQSPRYKIIEKRQSVAFWCNPISGHATLYWYQQILGQGPKLLIQFQNNGVVDDSQLPKDRFSAERLKGVDSTLKIQPAKLEDSAVYLCASSHRRRGRGYTFGSGTRLTVV.